Reported below is one T cell receptor beta chain. Its antigen remains unidentified. This specimen belongs to a study of T cells in Graves' hyperthyroidism and ophthalmopathy. RNA transcripts served as the template for amplifying TCR beta CDR3 regions. HTBI primers drove first-round RT-PCR of the TCR CDR3. TCRdb re-called the multiplex PCR reads with MiXCR, one entry per CDR3 protein. The repertoire holds a few hundred thousand distinct CDR3 sequences, with 46% as singletons. Criteria for exclusion of patients were uncontrolled infection, other autoimmune disease, pregnancy or lactation. Study-wide points: The majority of expanded thyroid clonotypes above 0.001 also appeared in blood.

With 5 bases removed from V and 14 bases from J, the gap between germline ends came to 19 bases. The germline V gene has CDR1 SGHVS and CDR2 FQNEAQ. This CDR3 comprises 13 residues. This sequence was found in a woman younger than 35 with Graves' hyperthyroidism. The chain combines TRBV7-8 with TRBJ1-5, with D possibly being TRBD1 (5 bases). What was sequenced was peripheral blood or thyroid tissue (not recorded which). The DNA of the CDR3 is TGTGCCAGCAGCCTAGGCACCCTCAGGGCGGAGCATTTT. The encoded protein is CASSLGTLRAEHF. Combining the CDR3 with reference TRBV7-8 and TRBJ1-5 gives the whole variable domain GAGVSQSPRYKVAKRGQDVALRCDPISGHVSLFWYQQALGQGPEFLTYFQNEAQLDKSGLPSDRFFAERPEGSVSTLKIQRTQQEDSAVYLCASSLGTLRAEHFGDGTRLSIL.